The entry below gives a single T cell receptor (beta chain) sequence along with its context. The antigen is not known. In germline, CDR1 is MNHEY, CDR2 SMNVEV (reference sequence). Trimming shortened V by 3 bases and J by 5 bases, and 11 bases separated the two germline ends. There are 13 residues in the CDR3. The donors were part of the validation cohort of over a hundred subjects. That cohort was separate from the first cohort, which comprised 500 to 700 subjects. This entry is derived from a study of cytomegalovirus exposure and HLA in healthy donors. Study overall: The same platform used for the 500 to 850 first-cohort repertoires was also used for the approximately 120 validation repertoires, as a later analysis reported. Study-wide results and limits: Altogether, 150 or so TCR beta chains were recorded as cytomegalovirus-associated.

Here immunoSEQ multiplex PCR was the method, and the copy in TCRdb shows in-frame clones only, minus some. The data hold about 200,000 clones, with approximately 87% observed a single time. Material: PBMCs. This TCR was recovered from a young woman in good health and CMV-seronegative. This chain joins TRBV27 and TRBJ2-7, with D unresolved. This chain's CDR3 is CASSFSNLNEQYF. The DNA of the CDR3 is TGTGCCAGCAGTTTCAGCAATTTAAACGAGCAGTACTTC.